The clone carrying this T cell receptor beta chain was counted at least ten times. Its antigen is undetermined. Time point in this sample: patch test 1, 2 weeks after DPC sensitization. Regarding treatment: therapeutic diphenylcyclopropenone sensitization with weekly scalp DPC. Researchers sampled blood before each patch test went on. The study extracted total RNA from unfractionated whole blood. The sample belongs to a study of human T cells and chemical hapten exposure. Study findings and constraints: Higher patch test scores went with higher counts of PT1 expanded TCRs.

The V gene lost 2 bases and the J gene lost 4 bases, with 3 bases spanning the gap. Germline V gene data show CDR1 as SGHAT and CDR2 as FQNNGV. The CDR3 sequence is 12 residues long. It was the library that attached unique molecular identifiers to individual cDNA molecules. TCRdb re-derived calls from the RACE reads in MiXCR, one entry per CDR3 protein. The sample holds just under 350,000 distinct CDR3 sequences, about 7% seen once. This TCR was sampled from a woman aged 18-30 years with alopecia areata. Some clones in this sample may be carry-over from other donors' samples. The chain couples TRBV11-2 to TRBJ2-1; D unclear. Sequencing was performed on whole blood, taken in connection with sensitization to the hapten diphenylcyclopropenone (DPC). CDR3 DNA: TGTGCCAGCAGCTTACGTTACAATGAGCAGTTCTTC. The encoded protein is CASSLRYNEQFF.